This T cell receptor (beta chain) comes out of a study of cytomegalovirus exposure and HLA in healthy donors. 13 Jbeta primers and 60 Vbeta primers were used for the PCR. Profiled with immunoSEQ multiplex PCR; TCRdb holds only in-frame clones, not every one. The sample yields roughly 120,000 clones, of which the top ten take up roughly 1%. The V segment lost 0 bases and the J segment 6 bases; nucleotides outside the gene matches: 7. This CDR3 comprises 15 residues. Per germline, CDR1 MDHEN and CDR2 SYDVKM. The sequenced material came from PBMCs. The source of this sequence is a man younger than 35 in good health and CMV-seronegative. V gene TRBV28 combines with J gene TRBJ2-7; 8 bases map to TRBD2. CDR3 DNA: TGTGCCAGCAGTTTATGGACTAGCGAATTCGGCGAGCAGTACTTC. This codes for CASSLWTSEFGEQYF.